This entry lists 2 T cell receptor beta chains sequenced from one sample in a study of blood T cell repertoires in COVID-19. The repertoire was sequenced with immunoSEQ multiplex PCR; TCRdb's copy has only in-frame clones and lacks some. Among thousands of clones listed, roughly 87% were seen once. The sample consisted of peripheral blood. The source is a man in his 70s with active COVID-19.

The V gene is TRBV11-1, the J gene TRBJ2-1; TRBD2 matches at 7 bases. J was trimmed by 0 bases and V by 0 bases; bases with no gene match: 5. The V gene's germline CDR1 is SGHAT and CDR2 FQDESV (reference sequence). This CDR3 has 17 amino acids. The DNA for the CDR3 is TGTGCCAGCAGCTTAGCCTTCGGGGGGAACTCCTACAATGAGCAGTTCTTC. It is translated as CASSLAFGGNSYNEQFF. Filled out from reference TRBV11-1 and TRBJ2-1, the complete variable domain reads EAEVAQSPRYKITEKSQAVAFWCDPISGHATLYWYRQILGQGPELLVQFQDESVVDDSQLPKDRFSAERLKGVDSTLKIQPAELGDSAMYLCASSLAFGGNSYNEQFFGPGTRLTVL.

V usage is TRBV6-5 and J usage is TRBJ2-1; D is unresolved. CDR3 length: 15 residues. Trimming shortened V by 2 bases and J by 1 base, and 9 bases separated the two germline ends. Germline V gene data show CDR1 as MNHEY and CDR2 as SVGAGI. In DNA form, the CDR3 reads TGTGCCAGCAGTTACGAGACTCCTTCCTACAATGAGCAGTTCTTC. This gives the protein CASSYETPSYNEQFF.